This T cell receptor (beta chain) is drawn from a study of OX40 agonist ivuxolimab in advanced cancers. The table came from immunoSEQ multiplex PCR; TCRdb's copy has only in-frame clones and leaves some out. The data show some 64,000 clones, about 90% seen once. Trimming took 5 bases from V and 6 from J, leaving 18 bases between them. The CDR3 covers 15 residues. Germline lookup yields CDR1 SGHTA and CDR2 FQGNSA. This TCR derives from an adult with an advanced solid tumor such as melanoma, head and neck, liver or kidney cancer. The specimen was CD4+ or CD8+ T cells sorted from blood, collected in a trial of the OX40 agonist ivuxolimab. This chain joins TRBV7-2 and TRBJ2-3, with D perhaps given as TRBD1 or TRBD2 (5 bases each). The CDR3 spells CASSRRAGSGDTQYF. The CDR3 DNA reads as TGTGCCAGCAGCCGTAGGGCGGGTTCAGGGGATACGCAGTATTTT.